The 17 T cell receptor beta chains reported below all come from one sample, sequenced in a study of CD8 T cells in Susac syndrome. RNA, at roughly 0.45 to 1 ug, was reverse transcribed with random hexamers. TCRdb ran MiXCR on the immunoSEQ multiplex PCR reads and lists one entry per CDR3 protein. Here the sample spans over 140,000 distinct CDR3 sequences, 95% being singletons. Sequenced input: CD4+ T cells from PBMCs. All receptors derive from a human donor with Susac syndrome.

This clonotype was seen once. V usage is TRBV9 and J usage is TRBJ1-5; D might be TRBD1 (5 bases). The V gene's germline CDR1 is SGDLS and CDR2 YYNGEE. Trimming shortened V by 2 bases and J by 2 bases, and 11 bases separated the two germline ends. CDR3 size: 15 residues. Here the CDR3 DNA reads TGTGCCAGCAGCGTCGGGGGGAGTGGCAATCAGCCCCAGCATTTT. It translates to CASSVGGSGNQPQHF.

This chain connects TRBV5-1 to TRBJ1-2; D is undetermined. Germline CDR1 and CDR2: SGHRS and YFSETQ. V was pared by 1 base and J by 4 bases, with 11 bases between. The CDR3 has 14 residues. The CDR3 is CASSLQSKGYGYTF. CDR3 nucleotides: TGCGCCAGCAGCTTGCAATCGAAGGGCTATGGCTACACCTTC.

The chain couples TRBV20-1 to TRBJ1-1; D not resolved. Trimming left V 6 bases short and J 1 base short, with 15 bases between. There are 14 residues in the CDR3. Germline V gene lookup returns CDR1 DFQATT and CDR2 SNEGSKA (reference sequence). CDR3 loop: CSARRPRSNTEAFF. Written as DNA, the CDR3 is TGCAGTGCCCGACGCCCAAGATCGAACACTGAAGCTTTCTTT.

The CDR3 region is CASSKAYTPASGADTQYF. CDR3 DNA sequence: TGTGCCAGCAGCAAAGCCTACACCCCGGCTAGCGGGGCAGATACGCAGTATTTT. This sequence joins TRBV21-1 and TRBJ2-3; the table calls TRBD2, which could not be checked here. TRBV21-1 is recorded as a pseudogene. The CDR3 sequence is 18 residues long.

The chain recombines TRBV30 with TRBJ1-1; D remains unclear. Germline V gene lookup returns CDR1 GTSNPN and CDR2 SVGIG (reference sequence). Trimming stripped 5 bases from V and 3 bases from J, with 7 bases between. CDR3 length: 11 amino acids. This CDR3 is CAWGWDTEAFF. CDR3 in DNA: TGTGCCTGGGGGTGGGACACTGAAGCTTTCTTT.

The CDR3 coding sequence is TGTGCCAGCAGTCCCTCGGGGGTATTAAGGATCCACGAGCAGTACTTC. Its protein product is CASSPSGVLRIHEQYF. The chain links TRBV28 to TRBJ2-7, with D possibly matching TRBD2 (6 bases). This CDR3 region has 16 residues. With 5 bases removed from V and 5 bases from J, the gap between germline ends came to 22 bases. Per the germline V gene, CDR1 is MDHEN and CDR2 is SYDVKM.

J is TRBJ2-1 and V is TRBV5-1; D is unresolved. Germline values: CDR1 SGHRS, CDR2 YFSETQ. Trimming stripped 0 bases from V and 7 bases from J, with 14 bases between. This CDR3 comprises 15 residues. The CDR3 nucleotides are TGCGCCAGCAGCTTGGGAGCAGGATGGGAAAATGAGCAGTTCTTC. It translates to CASSLGAGWENEQFF.

This chain links TRBV5-1 with TRBJ2-1; perhaps TRBD2 as D (6 bases). This CDR3 has 13 amino acids. Deletions cut 5 bases from V and 10 bases from J, with 16 bases between. From germline, CDR1 is SGHRS and CDR2 YFSETQ. The chain's CDR3 is CASRWGGPQEQFF. In nucleotides, the CDR3 is TGCGCCAGCAGGTGGGGAGGCCCTCAAGAGCAGTTCTTC.

This chain joins TRBV9 and TRBJ1-1, with TRBD1 as a possible D gene (6 bases). Germline assignment: CDR1 SGDLS and CDR2 YYNGEE. The V and J ends lost 0 bases and 2 bases respectively, with 11 bases between them. The CDR3 contains 15 residues. The CDR3 is CASSVAAQGNTEAFF. CDR3 DNA: TGTGCCAGCAGCGTAGCTGCACAGGGAAACACTGAAGCTTTCTTT.

The V gene is TRBV5-1, the J gene TRBJ2-7, with 10 bases matching TRBD2. CDR1 and CDR2 (germline): SGHRS, YFSETQ. CDR3 length equals 15 residues. V lost 4 bases to trimming and J lost 4 bases; unmatched junction nucleotides: 8. This CDR3 is CASSPVAAGGYEQYF. The CDR3, as DNA: TGCGCCAGCAGCCCTGTCGCAGCGGGAGGGTACGAGCAGTACTTC.

The genes are TRBV20-1 and TRBJ2-2, with TRBD2 matching 12 bases. Per the germline V gene, CDR1 is DFQATT and CDR2 is SNEGSKA (reference sequence). This CDR3 region has 16 residues. J gave up 5 bases and V 6 bases, and 10 bases lay outside the gene matches. The CDR3 DNA sequence: TGCAGTGCCCCAAATCGACTAGCGGGAGCTACCGGGGAGCTGTTTTTT. It codes for CSAPNRLAGATGELFF.

The chain joins TRBV15 to TRBJ2-1; TRBD1 matches 7 bases. Germline CDR1 and CDR2: LNHNV and YYDKDF (reference sequence). This CDR3 is 17 amino acids long. The J segment lost 3 bases and the V segment lost 2 bases, leaving 10 bases of the junction unmatched. DNA for the CDR3: TGTGCCACCAGCAGATATGGGACAGTAAGGGGCTACAATGAGCAGTTCTTC. It codes for CATSRYGTVRGYNEQFF. Full variable domain (outside the CDR3, taken from reference TRBV15 and TRBJ2-1): DAMVIQNPRYQVTQFGKPVTLSCSQTLNHNVMYWYQQKSSQAPKLLFHYYDKDFNNEADTPDNFQSRRPNTSFCFLDIRSPGLGDTAMYLCATSRYGTVRGYNEQFFGPGTRLTVL.

The chain couples TRBV25-1 to TRBJ2-6, with D possibly being TRBD1 or TRBD2 (5 bases each). This CDR3 contains 18 residues. Germline assignment: CDR1 MGHDK and CDR2 SYGVNS. Trimming pared 5 bases from V and 0 bases from J, leaving 17 bases between. This chain's CDR3 is CASSSAGTLLSGANVLTF. The CDR3 nucleotides are TGTGCCAGCAGTTCGGCTGGGACGCTCCTCTCTGGGGCCAACGTCCTGACTTTC.

This sequence joins TRBV25-1 and TRBJ2-2; D could derive from TRBD1 or TRBD2 (5 bases each). The V gene's germline CDR1 is MGHDK and CDR2 SYGVNS. Between the trimmed V and J ends, which lost 1 base and 3 bases, there was a span of 12 bases. The CDR3 sequence is 16 residues long. CDR3 in amino acids: CASSEFSGRDTGELFF. The CDR3 DNA reads TGTGCCAGCAGTGAATTCTCGGGGCGAGACACCGGGGAGCTGTTTTTT.

The genes are TRBV29-1 and TRBJ2-1, with 14 bases that match TRBD2. This CDR3 has 15 residues. V lost 3 bases to trimming and J lost 7 bases; unmatched junction nucleotides: 5. Germline V gene sequence: CDR1 SQVTM, CDR2 ANQGSEA. The CDR3 is CSVDGTSGSLNEQFF. The CDR3 bases are TGCAGCGTTGATGGGACTAGCGGGAGTTTAAATGAGCAGTTCTTC.

V usage is TRBV30 and J usage is TRBJ1-2, with D perhaps matching TRBD1 (5 bases). The V end was cut by 4 bases, the J end by 4 bases, with 13 bases between. The CDR3 runs to 13 residues. Germline CDR1 is GTSNPN and CDR2 is SVGIG (reference sequence). CDR3 bases: TGTGCCTGGAATCCGACAGTTCGCTATGGCTACACCTTC. The encoded protein is CAWNPTVRYGYTF. The full variable domain, completed using reference TRBV30 and TRBJ1-2, is SQTIHQWPATLVQPVGSPLSLECTVEGTSNPNLYWYRQAAGRGLQLLFYSVGIGQISSEVPQNLSASRPQDRQFILSSKKLLLSDSGFYLCAWNPTVRYGYTFGSGTRLTVV.

This chain connects TRBV12-3 or TRBV12-4 to TRBJ1-5; TRBD1 matches at 7 bases. CDR3 size: 15 residues. The ends lost 5 bases at V and 1 base at J; junction bases unmatched: 5. Here the CDR3 DNA reads TGTGCCAGCAGTGCCGGGACAGCAAGCAATCAGCCCCAGCATTTT. Translation gives CASSAGTASNQPQHF.